This TCR beta chain originates from a study of T-cell memory formation after mild COVID-19. In germline, CDR1 is LGHNA, CDR2 YNFKEQ. This CDR3 spans 12 amino acids. V was trimmed by 3 bases and J by 7 bases, leaving 7 bases between them. It was 5'RACE with constant-segment primers that produced the TCR alpha and TCR beta cDNA libraries, which carried sample barcodes and UMIs. Using its own MiXCR run on the 5' RACE reads, TCRdb lists one record per CDR3 protein. The sample lists hundreds of thousands of distinct CDR3 sequences; roughly 21% were seen once. Study-level results: Later expanders leaned CD4+, whereas day 15 to 85 contracting clones were balanced CD4/CD8. CD4+ clones that contracted lay mainly in CM and EM; CD8+ ones lay in EMRA.

This clonotype was observed a few times. The antigen remains unidentified. The origin of this receptor is a man younger than 35 who had mild COVID-19 (a few samples of this study predate the infection). Cell type and time point are not known. The chain is built from TRBV4-2 and TRBJ2-1; perhaps TRBD1 as D (5 bases). Sequenced material: PBMCs or a T cell subset sorted from them (not recorded which). The CDR3 coding sequence is TGTGCCAGCAGCCAGGGGCGGAATGAGCAGTTCTTC. This gives the protein CASSQGRNEQFF.